The 29 T cell receptor beta chains below all came from one sample that was sequenced in a study of T cells after yellow fever vaccination. MiXCR was run by TCRdb on the 5' RACE reads, yielding one entry per CDR3 protein. Of around 350,000 distinct CDR3 sequences in the sample, over 5% are singletons; the top ten hold around 16%. This specimen was PBMCs, taken 5 days after the yellow fever booster vaccination. Every receptor here comes from a man under 40 who received the YFV17D yellow fever vaccine.

This clonotype was found many times. The chain links TRBV9 to TRBJ2-7, with a tentative D call TRBD2 (6 bases). The CDR3 is made up of 13 amino acids. Germline CDR1 reads SGDLS; CDR2 reads YYNGEE. Trimming stripped 4 bases from V and 4 bases from J, with 12 bases between. CDR3 bases: TGTGCCAGCAGCCCGGAGGGCCGTTACGAGCAGTACTTC. Translating it yields CASSPEGRYEQYF. The complete variable domain, with remaining parts taken from reference TRBV9 and TRBJ2-7, reads DSGVTQTPKHLITATGQRVTLRCSPRSGDLSVYWYQQSLDQGLQFLIQYYNGEERAKGNILERFSAQQFPDLHSELNLSSLELGDSALYFCASSPEGRYEQYFGPGTRLTVT.

V and J are TRBV24-1 and TRBJ2-6; possibly TRBD1 for D (5 bases). Germline-derived CDR1 and CDR2 are KGHDR and SFDVKD. The V gene lost 4 bases and the J gene lost 1 base, with 13 bases spanning the gap. The CDR3 is 17 residues long. The CDR3 DNA follows: TGTGCCACCAGTGACAGCTCTGGGGCTTCTGGGGCCAACGTCCTGACTTTC. Translated: CATSDSSGASGANVLTF.

This clonotype was found many times. The chain couples TRBV12-3 or TRBV12-4 to TRBJ2-3; D gene unclear. This CDR3 is built from 15 residues. Trimming stripped 3 bases from V and 7 bases from J, with 17 bases between. CDR3 nucleotides: TGTGCCAGCAGTTTTGACGCCTCCCCCAGGAATACGCAGTATTTT. Translating it yields CASSFDASPRNTQYF.

With respect to this clonotype: With a much larger clone just one base away, this may be a read error. Since the CDR3 does not end with the conserved phenylalanine or tryptophan, this likely comes from a read error. The DNA is omitted, as the CDR3 cannot be located on it reliably, and the CDR3 follows TCRdb's listing. The genes are TRBV21-1 and TRBJ2-7. TRBV21-1 is listed as a pseudogene. With termini counted, the CDR3 has 11 amino acids. CDR3 amino acids: CASNGWDEQYL.

This sequence joins TRBV7-2 and TRBJ2-5; D is tentatively TRBD1 or TRBD2 (5 bases each). The CDR3 has 14 residues. Germline V lookup: CDR1 SGHTA, CDR2 FQGNSA. V lost 5 bases and J 9 bases, leaving 19 bases between the germline ends. The CDR3 coding sequence is TGTGCCAGCAGCGTATCCGGGACGGACCGCCCCCAGTACTTC. Translated, it gives CASSVSGTDRPQYF.

At least ten counts were recorded for this clonotype. The chain has TRBV7-9 and TRBJ2-5, with D tentatively TRBD2 (6 bases). CDR3 length: 13 amino acids. CDR1 is SEHNR, CDR2 FQNEAQ, per germline (reference sequence). V was trimmed by 3 bases and J by 4 bases, leaving 9 bases between them. The CDR3 protein is CASSLGGIETQYF. DNA of the CDR3: TGTGCCAGCAGCTTGGGGGGTATAGAGACCCAGTACTTC.

This clonotype was counted many times. The rearrangement uses TRBV20-1 and TRBJ2-7; D tentatively fits TRBD1 or TRBD2 (6 bases each). Germline assignment: CDR1 DFQATT and CDR2 SNEGSKA (reference sequence). The CDR3 runs 14 residues. V was trimmed by 4 bases and J by 4 bases, leaving 17 bases between them. The CDR3 here is CSAMKLGGQYEQYF. The CDR3 DNA follows: TGCAGTGCTATGAAACTCGGGGGACAATACGAGCAGTACTTC.

This clonotype has just a few counts. The chain links TRBV18 to TRBJ2-6; TRBD1 aligns across 8 bases. Germline V gene sequence: CDR1 KGHSH, CDR2 LQKENI. J lost 3 bases, V lost 3 bases, and 16 bases had no gene match. This CDR3 comprises 20 residues. The CDR3 reads CASSPQARAGRGLGANVLTF. As DNA, the CDR3 is TGTGCCAGCTCACCCCAAGCCCGAGCTGGCAGGGGGCTTGGGGCCAACGTCCTGACTTTC.

The chain employs TRBV4-1 and TRBJ2-3; D gene unclear. Trimming shortened V by 3 bases and J by 2 bases, and 9 bases separated the two germline ends. The CDR3 covers 14 residues. The germline V gene has CDR1 MGHRA and CDR2 YSYEKL. The CDR3 bases are TGCGCCAGCAGCCAGGGGTTCTCCACAGATACGCAGTATTTT. This gives the protein CASSQGFSTDTQYF.

This clonotype was seen at least ten times. The chain recombines TRBV28 with TRBJ2-5; 10 positions agree with TRBD1. V was pared by 6 bases and J by 4 bases, with 5 bases of the junction left unmatched. The CDR3 runs to 14 residues. Germline values: CDR1 MDHEN, CDR2 SYDVKM. The CDR3 reads CASSRGQGRETQYF. For the CDR3, the DNA is TGTGCCAGCAGCCGGGGACAGGGGAGAGAGACCCAGTACTTC.

This clonotype was seen at least ten times. The rearrangement joins TRBV4-1 to TRBJ2-2; unclear D gene. CDR3 size: 17 residues. Per germline, CDR1 MGHRA and CDR2 YSYEKL. V was cut by 4 bases and J by 3 bases, with 18 bases left in between. The CDR3 DNA reads TGCGCCAGCAGCCTCCTCCCTGCCGACTTCGACACCGGGGAGCTGTTTTTT. Its translation is CASSLLPADFDTGELFF.

The table lists this clonotype with a few counts. The genes are TRBV7-2 and TRBJ2-5, with TRBD2 matching 10 bases. The V gene end was trimmed by 1 base and the J gene end by 5 bases; junction bases not matched to a gene: 4. The CDR3 consists of 15 residues. The germline V gene has CDR1 SGHTA and CDR2 FQGNSA. The CDR3 spells CASSLGVSGRETQYF. The CDR3 DNA sequence: TGTGCCAGCAGCTTAGGCGTTAGCGGGAGGGAGACCCAGTACTTC. The variable domain in full, completed from reference TRBV7-2 and TRBJ2-5, reads GAGVSQSPSNKVTEKGKDVELRCDPISGHTALYWYRQSLGQGLEFLIYFQGNSAPDKSGLPSDRFSAERTGGSVSTLTIQRTQQEDSAVYLCASSLGVSGRETQYFGPGTRLLVL.

The sample holds many counts of this clonotype. V and J are TRBV28 and TRBJ2-1; TRBD1 matches 11 bases. V dropped 8 bases and J dropped 6; count of bases not matched to a gene: 9. The CDR3 is 15 amino acids. Per the germline V gene, CDR1 is MDHEN and CDR2 is SYDVKM. CDR3 sequence: CASRRTGGRGNEQFF. The CDR3 DNA follows: TGTGCCAGCCGGCGGACAGGGGGCAGGGGCAATGAGCAGTTCTTC.

This clonotype was seen repeatedly, ten times or more. J is TRBJ1-1 and V is TRBV29-1; D gene ambiguous. Germline CDR1 reads SQVTM; CDR2 reads ANQGSEA. The V and J ends lost 4 bases and 1 base respectively, with 4 bases between them. This CDR3 region has 11 residues. Here the CDR3 DNA reads TGCAGCGTTGTCCCGAACACTGAAGCTTTCTTT. Translation: CSVVPNTEAFF. The full variable domain, with the rest looked up from reference TRBV29-1 and TRBJ1-1, is SAVISQKPSRDICQRGTSLTIQCQVDSQVTMMFWYRQQPGQSLTLIATANQGSEATYESGFVIDKFPISRPNLTFSTLTVSNMSPEDSSIYLCSVVPNTEAFFGQGTRLTVV.

This clonotype has just a few counts. V and J are TRBV2 and TRBJ2-4; 7 bases fit TRBD1. Germline assignment: CDR1 SNHLY and CDR2 FYNNEI. V trimming: 5 bases; J trimming: 1 base; junction bases outside the gene matches: 5. The CDR3 totals 15 residues. CDR3 sequence: CASSRQQGAKNIQYF. The CDR3, as DNA: TGTGCCAGCAGTAGACAACAGGGGGCCAAAAACATTCAGTACTTC.

V usage is TRBV12-3 or TRBV12-4 and J usage is TRBJ2-1; D not certain. Trimming removed 3 bases at V and 3 bases at J, with 12 bases between. This CDR3 has 15 amino acids. This CDR3 reads CASSFVETSYNEQFF. The CDR3 DNA follows: TGTGCCAGCAGTTTCGTGGAGACAAGCTACAATGAGCAGTTCTTC.

This clonotype was picked up many times. The chain carries TRBV6-5 and TRBJ2-2; possible D gene TRBD1, 5 bases. Trimming shortened V by 1 base and J by 2 bases, and 14 bases separated the two germline ends. This CDR3 is 17 amino acids long. Germline assignment: CDR1 MNHEY and CDR2 SVGAGI. The CDR3 coding sequence is TGTGCCAGCAGTTACTACGTTGGGGCAGACAACACCGGGGAGCTGTTTTTT. This gives the protein CASSYYVGADNTGELFF.

There are many counts of this clonotype. The chain combines TRBV29-1 with TRBJ2-7, with D perhaps matching TRBD2 (6 bases). The CDR3 runs 11 residues. Germline CDR1 SQVTM, CDR2 ANQGSEA. The V gene lost 7 bases and the J gene lost 4 bases, with 11 bases spanning the gap. In DNA form, the CDR3 reads TGCAGCGGTGGGGAGGTATACGAGCAGTACTTC. Amino acids: CSGGEVYEQYF.

This clonotype occurred a few times. This chain joins TRBV6-2 or TRBV6-3 and TRBJ2-1; TRBD1 agrees at 8 bases. V lost 8 bases and J lost 3; bases outside the gene matches: 6. Germline-derived CDR1 and CDR2 are MNHEY and SVGEGT. The CDR3 consists of 14 residues. CDR3 region: CASVPGGYYNEQFF. The CDR3 region has the DNA TGTGCCAGCGTCCCAGGGGGCTACTACAATGAGCAGTTCTTC.

This clonotype has at least ten counts. The chain is built from TRBV29-1 and TRBJ2-6, with no clear D. CDR1 and CDR2 from the germline V gene are SQVTM and ANQGSEA. Trimming removed 6 bases from V and 1 base from J, with 13 bases in between. The CDR3 sequence is 15 residues long. CDR3 sequence reads: CSVMNFTSGANVLTF. CDR3 DNA: TGCAGCGTGATGAACTTCACGTCTGGGGCCAACGTCCTGACTTTC.

This clonotype was seen ten or more times. The chain recombines TRBV20-1 with TRBJ1-2; D might be TRBD1 (6 bases). The CDR3 has 13 residues. With 4 bases removed from V and 6 bases from J, the gap between germline ends came to 15 bases. Per germline, CDR1 DFQATT and CDR2 SNEGSKA (reference sequence). Here the CDR3 DNA reads TGCAGTGCTACAACAGGGTTTGATAATGGCTACACCTTC. This encodes CSATTGFDNGYTF.

This clonotype has only a few counts. This rearrangement joins TRBV6-1 to TRBJ2-7, with 10 bases identical to TRBD2. The CDR3 is 16 residues long. V gave up 6 bases and J gave up 1 base; unmatched junction bases: 9. CDR1 and CDR2 (germline): MNHNS, SASEGT. Here the CDR3 reads CASRRISGRASYEQYF. DNA for the CDR3: TGTGCCAGCAGACGAATAAGCGGGAGGGCTTCCTACGAGCAGTACTTC.

CDR3 sequence (DNA): TGTGCCAGTAGCAACCTTGACAACAATGAGCAGTTCTTC. As protein: CASSNLDNNEQFF. This rearrangement joins TRBV19 to TRBJ2-1; D remains unclear. Germline CDR1 LNHDA, CDR2 SQIVND (reference sequence). The CDR3 extends over 13 amino acids. V lost 6 bases to trimming and J lost 5 bases, with 11 bases between them.

The rearrangement joins TRBV12-3 or TRBV12-4 to TRBJ2-7, with 8 positions matching TRBD2. This CDR3 comprises 13 residues. Losses at the gene ends were 10 bases for V and 2 bases for J; bases not matched to a gene: 7. The CDR3 loop reads CATQRGGTYEQYF. The CDR3 bases are TGTGCCACCCAGCGCGGGGGGACCTACGAGCAGTACTTC.

This clonotype was counted a few times. V usage is TRBV28 and J usage is TRBJ2-2, with D possibly TRBD1 on 6 matching bases. CDR1 is MDHEN, CDR2 SYDVKM, per germline. V lost 5 bases and J 3 bases, leaving 16 bases between the germline ends. There are 16 residues in the CDR3. The CDR3 sequence is CASSTFGRGDTGELFF. The CDR3 nucleotides read TGTGCCAGCAGTACCTTTGGCAGGGGCGACACCGGGGAGCTGTTTTTT.

V usage is TRBV5-1 and J usage is TRBJ2-1; 8 nucleotides line up with TRBD1. With 4 bases clipped from V and 5 bases from J, the junction kept 11 bases outside the gene matches. The CDR3 contains 16 residues. From germline, CDR1 is SGHRS and CDR2 YFSETQ. The CDR3 DNA sequence: TGCGCCAGCAGCGGGTGGACAGGGCTGGATAACAATGAGCAGTTCTTC. Its translation is CASSGWTGLDNNEQFF. Supplemented by reference TRBV5-1 and TRBJ2-1, the full variable domain reads KAGVTQTPRYLIKTRGQQVTLSCSPISGHRSVSWYQQTPGQGLQFLFEYFSETQRNKGNFPGRFSGRQFSNSRSEMNVSTLELGDSALYLCASSGWTGLDNNEQFFGPGTRLTVL.

This clonotype was seen ten or more times. J is TRBJ1-2 and V is TRBV29-1, with TRBD1 matching 10 bases. V was pared by 3 bases and J by 4 bases, with 8 bases of the junction left unmatched. The CDR3 runs to 15 residues. Germline lookup yields CDR1 SQVTM and CDR2 ANQGSEA. The DNA for the CDR3 is TGCAGCGTTGAGTCCCGGGACAGGGGCGGCTATGGCTACACCTTC. This translates into CSVESRDRGGYGYTF. The variable domain in full, with the rest retrieved from reference TRBV29-1 and TRBJ1-2, is SAVISQKPSRDICQRGTSLTIQCQVDSQVTMMFWYRQQPGQSLTLIATANQGSEATYESGFVIDKFPISRPNLTFSTLTVSNMSPEDSSIYLCSVESRDRGGYGYTFGSGTRLTVV.

This clonotype showed up just a few times. This chain connects TRBV7-9 to TRBJ2-5, with D possibly TRBD1 on 6 matching bases. CDR1 SEHNR and CDR2 FQNEAQ come from the germline V gene (reference sequence). This CDR3 is 15 amino acids long. The germline V and J ends were trimmed by 5 bases and 7 bases, with 20 bases remaining between them. DNA of the CDR3: TGTGCCAGCAGCCGTACAGGCGGGCAAGGGGGGACCCAGTACTTC. As protein: CASSRTGGQGGTQYF.

This clonotype has more than one count but fewer than ten. This rearrangement joins TRBV19 to TRBJ2-7; D remains unclear. Germline V lookup: CDR1 LNHDA, CDR2 SQIVND (reference sequence). V lost 10 bases and J 4 bases, leaving 20 bases between the germline ends. The CDR3 sequence is 14 residues long. Here the CDR3 reads CANRSPRREYEQYF. CDR3 in DNA: TGTGCCAACCGCTCTCCGCGGAGAGAGTACGAGCAGTACTTC.